This TCR beta chain was captured in a study of blood T cells in healthy people across ages. The CDR3 has 14 amino acids. Germline-derived CDR1 and CDR2 are SQVTM and ANQGSEA. The junction had 6 bases not matched to a gene; V was cut back by 1 base and J by 6 bases. The use of a sample-barcoded 5' primer and a J-beta primer mix characterized a second PCR of roughly 6 to 12 cycles. MiXCR, applied by TCRdb to the 5' RACE reads, yields one record per CDR3 protein. In the table there are approximately 1.5 million distinct CDR3 sequences, about 31% of which are singletons. Only a few counts were recorded for this clonotype. Every donor gave approximately 10 milliliters of peripheral blood. Extraction yielded at least 5.5 micrograms of total RNA per sample.

Material: blood. This rearrangement joins TRBV29-1 to TRBJ1-2; TRBD1 aligns across 9 bases. This clonotype was obtained from a woman in her twenties or thirties in good health. As DNA, the CDR3 is TGCAGCGTTGAAGGCGGGACAGGGCTCCATGGCTACACCTTC. Translating gives CSVEGGTGLHGYTF. The full variable domain, its missing parts supplied by reference TRBV29-1 and TRBJ1-2, is SAVISQKPSRDICQRGTSLTIQCQVDSQVTMMFWYRQQPGQSLTLIATANQGSEATYESGFVIDKFPISRPNLTFSTLTVSNMSPEDSSIYLCSVEGGTGLHGYTFGSGTRLTVV.